This TCR beta chain was captured in a study of shared clonotypes between healthy human individuals. Some clones are missing from TCRdb's copy, which holds only in-frame ones; the method was immunoSEQ multiplex PCR. This repertoire shows about 1.5 million clones, approximately 98% found once; its top ten account for less than 0.55%. The sample was naive CD4+ T cells sorted from blood. As to subset: CD45RA+ positively selected. The TCR sequence derives from a man aged 25-40 years in good health.

CDR3 residues: CASSPSGTAYEQYF. The DNA for the CDR3 is TGCGCCAGCAGCCCCTCCGGGACAGCCTACGAGCAGTACTTC. The rearrangement links TRBV5-1 to TRBJ2-7; 7 bases fit TRBD1. The CDR3 loop spans 14 amino acids. The junction had 6 bases not matched to a gene; V was cut back by 4 bases and J by 2 bases. Germline CDR1 SGHRS, CDR2 YFSETQ.